The 6 T cell receptor beta chains below all came from one sample that was sequenced in a study of blood T cells in healthy people across ages. For the second PCR, which ran for roughly 6 to 11 cycles, a sample-barcoded 5' primer and a J-beta primer mix were used. TCRdb recomputed calls from the 5' RACE reads with MiXCR, one row per CDR3 protein. The data show 550,000 to 800,000 distinct CDR3 sequences, with approximately 29% seen just once and over 15% held by the top ten. Sequenced sample: blood. The receptor set was obtained from a woman over 75 in good health.

The rearrangement joins TRBV20-1 to TRBJ1-1, with TRBD1 matching 11 bases. The CDR3 extends over 13 amino acids. Germline loops: CDR1 DFQATT, CDR2 SNEGSKA (reference sequence). After removal of 1 base from V and 10 bases from J, the junction contained 5 bases not matched to a gene. For the CDR3, the DNA is TGCAGTGCTAGAGCTGATGGGACAGGGGGAGCTTTCTTT. Protein: CSARADGTGGAFF.

This clonotype was detected only a few times. The chain recombines TRBV11-2 with TRBJ2-1; D may correspond to TRBD1 or TRBD2 (6 bases each). V lost 1 base, J lost 5 bases, and 12 bases lay in between. The germline V gene encodes CDR1 SGHAT and CDR2 FQNNGV. The CDR3 consists of 15 residues. The CDR3 nucleotides are TGTGCCAGCAGCTTAGGGGGGGCCGGCCACAATGAGCAGTTCTTC. Protein product: CASSLGGAGHNEQFF.

As for this clonotype: A much larger clone is a single base away; this may be a read error. J is TRBJ1-2 and V is TRBV7-9; unclear D gene. The germline V gene has CDR1 SEHNR and CDR2 FQNEAQ (reference sequence). This CDR3 contains 14 residues. CDR3 nucleotides: TGTGCTACCCCGCTCCCCCCCGGTTTTACCGGCTACACCTTC. This translates into CATPLPPGFTGYTF.

This clonotype has at least ten counts. This CDR3 reads CATSTRDSYNEQFF. Here the CDR3 DNA reads TGTGCCACCAGCACTAGGGACAGTTACAATGAGCAGTTCTTC. The chain recombines TRBV15 with TRBJ2-1, with 7 bases matching TRBD1. Germline V CDR1 and CDR2: LNHNV, YYDKDF (reference sequence). This CDR3 is built from 14 residues. Germline trimming cut 4 bases from V and 4 bases from J; bases unmatched to any gene: 4.

This clonotype has a count of ten or more. The chain combines TRBV11-3 with TRBJ2-3, with 8 bases identical to TRBD2. Germline CDR1 and CDR2: SGHNT and YENEEA. With V trimmed by 5 bases and J by 5 bases, 6 bases remained unmatched. The CDR3 extends over 14 amino acids. CDR3 DNA sequence: TGTGCCAGCAGCCCGGGGGGGCGAAGAGATACGCAGTATTTT. Encoded protein: CASSPGGRRDTQYF. The full variable domain, completed using reference TRBV11-3 and TRBJ2-3, is EAGVVQSPRYKIIEKKQPVAFWCNPISGHNTLYWYLQNLGQGPELLIRYENEEAVDDSQLPKDRFSAERLKGVDSTLKIQPAELGDSAVYLCASSPGGRRDTQYFGPGTRLTVL.

This clonotype was counted ten times or more. The chain couples TRBV3-1 to TRBJ1-2; unclear D gene. Per germline, CDR1 LGHDT and CDR2 YNNKEL (reference sequence). V shed 0 bases and J shed 6 bases, with 14 bases lying between them. The CDR3 has 15 amino acids. This CDR3 is CASSQDVYGSDGYTF. As DNA, the CDR3 is TGTGCCAGCAGCCAAGATGTGTATGGTTCGGATGGCTACACCTTC.